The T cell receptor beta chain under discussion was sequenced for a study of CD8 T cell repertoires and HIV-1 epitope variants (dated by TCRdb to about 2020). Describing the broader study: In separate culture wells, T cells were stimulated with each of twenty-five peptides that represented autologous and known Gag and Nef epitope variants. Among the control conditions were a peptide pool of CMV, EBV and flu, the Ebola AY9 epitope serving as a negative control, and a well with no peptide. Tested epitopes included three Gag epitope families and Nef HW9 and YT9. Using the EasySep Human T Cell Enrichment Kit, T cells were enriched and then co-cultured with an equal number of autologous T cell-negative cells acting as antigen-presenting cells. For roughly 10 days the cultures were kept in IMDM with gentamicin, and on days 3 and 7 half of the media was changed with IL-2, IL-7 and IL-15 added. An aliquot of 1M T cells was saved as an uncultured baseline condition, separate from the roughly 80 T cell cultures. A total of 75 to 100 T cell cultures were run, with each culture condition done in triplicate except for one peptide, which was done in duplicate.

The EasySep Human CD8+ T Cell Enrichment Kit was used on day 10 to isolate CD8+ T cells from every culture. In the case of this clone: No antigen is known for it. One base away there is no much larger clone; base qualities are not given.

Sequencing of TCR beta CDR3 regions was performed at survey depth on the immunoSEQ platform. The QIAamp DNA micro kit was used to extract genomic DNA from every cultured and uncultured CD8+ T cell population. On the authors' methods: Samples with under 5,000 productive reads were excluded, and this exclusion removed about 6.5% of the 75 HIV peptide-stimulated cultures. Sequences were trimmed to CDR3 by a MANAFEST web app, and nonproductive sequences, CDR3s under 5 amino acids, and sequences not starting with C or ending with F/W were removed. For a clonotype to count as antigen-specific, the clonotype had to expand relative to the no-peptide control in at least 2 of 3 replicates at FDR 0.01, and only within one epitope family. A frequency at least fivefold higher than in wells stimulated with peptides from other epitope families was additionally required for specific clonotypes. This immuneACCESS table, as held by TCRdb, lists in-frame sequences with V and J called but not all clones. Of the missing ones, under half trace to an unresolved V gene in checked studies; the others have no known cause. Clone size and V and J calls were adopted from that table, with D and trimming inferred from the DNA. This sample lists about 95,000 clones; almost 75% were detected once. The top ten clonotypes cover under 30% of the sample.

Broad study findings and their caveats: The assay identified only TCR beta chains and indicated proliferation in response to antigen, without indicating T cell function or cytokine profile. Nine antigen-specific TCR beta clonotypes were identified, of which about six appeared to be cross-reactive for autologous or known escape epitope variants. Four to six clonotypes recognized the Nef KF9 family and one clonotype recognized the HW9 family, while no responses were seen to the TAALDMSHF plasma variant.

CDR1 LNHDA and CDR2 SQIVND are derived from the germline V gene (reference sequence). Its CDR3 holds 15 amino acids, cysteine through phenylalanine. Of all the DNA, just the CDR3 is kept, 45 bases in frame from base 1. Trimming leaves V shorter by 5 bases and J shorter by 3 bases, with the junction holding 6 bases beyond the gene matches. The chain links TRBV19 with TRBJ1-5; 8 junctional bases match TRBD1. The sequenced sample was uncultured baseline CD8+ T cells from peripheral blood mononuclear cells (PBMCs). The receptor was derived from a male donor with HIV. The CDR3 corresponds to CASSDRGRNNQPQHF. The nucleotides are TGTGCCAGTAGTGACAGGGGAAGAAACAATCAGCCCCAGCATTTT.